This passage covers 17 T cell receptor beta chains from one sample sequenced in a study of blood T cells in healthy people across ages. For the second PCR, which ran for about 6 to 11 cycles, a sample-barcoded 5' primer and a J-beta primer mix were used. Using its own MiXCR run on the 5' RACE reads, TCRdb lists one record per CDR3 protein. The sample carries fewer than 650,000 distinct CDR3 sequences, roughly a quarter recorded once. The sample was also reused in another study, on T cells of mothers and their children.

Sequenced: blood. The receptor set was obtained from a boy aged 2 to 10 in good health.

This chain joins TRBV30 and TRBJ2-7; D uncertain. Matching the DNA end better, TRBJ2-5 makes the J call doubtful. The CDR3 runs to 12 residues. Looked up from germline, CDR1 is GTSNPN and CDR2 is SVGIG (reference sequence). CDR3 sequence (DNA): TGTGCCTGGAGTCCTCAACAAGAGACCCAGTACTTC. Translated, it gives CAWSPQQETQYF.

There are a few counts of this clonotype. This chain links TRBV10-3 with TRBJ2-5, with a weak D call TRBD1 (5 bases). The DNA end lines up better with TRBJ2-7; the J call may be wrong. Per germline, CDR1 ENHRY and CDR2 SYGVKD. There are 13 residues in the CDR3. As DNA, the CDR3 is TGTGCCATTCAAACTAATACAGGCCACGAGCAGTACTTC. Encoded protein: CAIQTNTGHEQYF.

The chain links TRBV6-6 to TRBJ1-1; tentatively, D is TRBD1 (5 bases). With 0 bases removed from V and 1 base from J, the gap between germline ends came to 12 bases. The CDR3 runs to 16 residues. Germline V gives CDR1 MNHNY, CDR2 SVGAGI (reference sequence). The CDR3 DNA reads TGTGCCAGCAGTTACTCGAGCAATCAGGGGAACACTGAAGCTTTCTTT. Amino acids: CASSYSSNQGNTEAFF.

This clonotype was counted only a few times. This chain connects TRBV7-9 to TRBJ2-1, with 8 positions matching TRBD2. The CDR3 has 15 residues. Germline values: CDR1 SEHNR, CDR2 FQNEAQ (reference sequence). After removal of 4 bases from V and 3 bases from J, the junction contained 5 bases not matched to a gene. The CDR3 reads CASSSGGAIYNEQFF. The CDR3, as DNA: TGTGCCAGCAGCTCCGGGGGGGCCATCTACAATGAGCAGTTCTTC.

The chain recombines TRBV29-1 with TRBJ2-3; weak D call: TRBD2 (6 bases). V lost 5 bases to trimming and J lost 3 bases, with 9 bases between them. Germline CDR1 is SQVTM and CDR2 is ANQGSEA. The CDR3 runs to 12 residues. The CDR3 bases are TGCAGCGTTTTCGGGAGTACAGATACGCAGTATTTT. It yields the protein CSVFGSTDTQYF.

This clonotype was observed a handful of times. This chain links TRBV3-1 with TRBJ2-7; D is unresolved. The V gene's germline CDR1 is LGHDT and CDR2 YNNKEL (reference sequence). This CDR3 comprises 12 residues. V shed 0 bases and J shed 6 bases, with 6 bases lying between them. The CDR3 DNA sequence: TGTGCCAGCAGCCAAGATAAGGGCGAGCAGTACTTC. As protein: CASSQDKGEQYF.

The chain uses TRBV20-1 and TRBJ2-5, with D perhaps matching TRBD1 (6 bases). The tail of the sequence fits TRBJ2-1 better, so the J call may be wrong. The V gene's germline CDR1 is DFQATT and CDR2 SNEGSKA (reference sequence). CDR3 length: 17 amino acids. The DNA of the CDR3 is TGCAGTGCTAGTCTCCAACAGGGAGTTCCTCGTTGGAATGAGCAGTTCTTC. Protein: CSASLQQGVPRWNEQFF.

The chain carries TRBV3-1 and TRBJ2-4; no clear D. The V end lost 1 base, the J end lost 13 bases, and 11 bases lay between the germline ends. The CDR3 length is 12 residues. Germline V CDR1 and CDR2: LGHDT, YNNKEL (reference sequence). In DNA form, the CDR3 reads TGTGCCAGCAGCCAAGGGTTCTCCACCCAGTACTTC. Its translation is CASSQGFSTQYF.

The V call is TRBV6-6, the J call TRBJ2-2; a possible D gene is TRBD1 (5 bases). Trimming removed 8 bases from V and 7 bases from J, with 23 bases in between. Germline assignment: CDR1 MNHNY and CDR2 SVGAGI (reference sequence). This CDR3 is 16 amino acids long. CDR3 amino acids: CASSIGALRGVGELFF. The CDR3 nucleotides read TGTGCCAGCTCCATAGGGGCCCTTAGGGGTGTCGGGGAGCTGTTTTTT.

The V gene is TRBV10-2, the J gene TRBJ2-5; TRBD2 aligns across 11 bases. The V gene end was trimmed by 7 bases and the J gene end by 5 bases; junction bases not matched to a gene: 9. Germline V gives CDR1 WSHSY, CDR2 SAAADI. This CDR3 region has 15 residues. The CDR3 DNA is TGCGCCAGCAAATCCCCGACTAGCGGGATGGAGACCCAGTACTTC. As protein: CASKSPTSGMETQYF.

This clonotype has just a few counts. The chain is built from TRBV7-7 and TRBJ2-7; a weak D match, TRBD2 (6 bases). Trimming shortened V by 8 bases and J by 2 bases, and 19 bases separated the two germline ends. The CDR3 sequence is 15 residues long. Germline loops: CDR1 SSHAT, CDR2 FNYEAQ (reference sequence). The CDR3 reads CASGPLPGVPYEQYF. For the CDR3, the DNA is TGTGCCAGCGGCCCGCTACCGGGAGTTCCCTACGAGCAGTACTTC.

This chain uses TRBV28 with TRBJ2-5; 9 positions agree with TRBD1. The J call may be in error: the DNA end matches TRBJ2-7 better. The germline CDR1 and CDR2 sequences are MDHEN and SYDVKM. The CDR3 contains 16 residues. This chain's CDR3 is CASSSSAGQGWYEQYF. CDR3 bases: TGTGCCAGCAGTTCCTCCGCGGGACAGGGATGGTACGAGCAGTACTTC.

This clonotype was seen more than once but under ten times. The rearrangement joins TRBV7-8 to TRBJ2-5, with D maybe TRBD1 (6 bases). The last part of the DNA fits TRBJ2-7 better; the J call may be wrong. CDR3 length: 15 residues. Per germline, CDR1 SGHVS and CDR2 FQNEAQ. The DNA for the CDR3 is TGTGCCAGCAGAACGGTCACAGGGCCTTCCTACGAGCAGTACTTC. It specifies CASRTVTGPSYEQYF.

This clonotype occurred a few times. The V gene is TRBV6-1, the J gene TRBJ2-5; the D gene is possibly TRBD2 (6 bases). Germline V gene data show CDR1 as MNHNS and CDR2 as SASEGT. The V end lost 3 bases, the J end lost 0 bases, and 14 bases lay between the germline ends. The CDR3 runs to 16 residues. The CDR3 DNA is TGTGCCAGCAGTGACCCGGGACTCTCGTACCAAGAGACCCAGTACTTC. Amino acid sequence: CASSDPGLSYQETQYF.

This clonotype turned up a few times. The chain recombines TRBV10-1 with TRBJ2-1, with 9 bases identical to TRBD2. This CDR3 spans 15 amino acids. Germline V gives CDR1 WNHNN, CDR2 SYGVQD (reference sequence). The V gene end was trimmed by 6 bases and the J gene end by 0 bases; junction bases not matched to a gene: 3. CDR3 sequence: CASSASGVSYNEQFF. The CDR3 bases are TGCGCCAGCAGCGCTAGCGGGGTCTCCTACAATGAGCAGTTCTTC.

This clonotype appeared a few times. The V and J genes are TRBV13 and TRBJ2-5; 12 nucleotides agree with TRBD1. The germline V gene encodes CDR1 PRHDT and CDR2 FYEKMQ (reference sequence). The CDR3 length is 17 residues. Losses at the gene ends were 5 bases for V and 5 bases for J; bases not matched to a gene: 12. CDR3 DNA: TGTGCCAGCAGCCCGGGACAGGGGGCTTTTGTGGGTGAGACCCAGTACTTC. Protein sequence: CASSPGQGAFVGETQYF.

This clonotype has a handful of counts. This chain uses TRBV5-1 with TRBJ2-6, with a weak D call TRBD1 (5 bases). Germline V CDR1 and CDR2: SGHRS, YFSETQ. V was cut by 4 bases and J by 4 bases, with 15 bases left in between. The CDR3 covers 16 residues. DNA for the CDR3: TGCGCCAGCAGCCCGCTGGGCAGGGTCGGGGCCAACGTCCTGACTTTC. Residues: CASSPLGRVGANVLTF.